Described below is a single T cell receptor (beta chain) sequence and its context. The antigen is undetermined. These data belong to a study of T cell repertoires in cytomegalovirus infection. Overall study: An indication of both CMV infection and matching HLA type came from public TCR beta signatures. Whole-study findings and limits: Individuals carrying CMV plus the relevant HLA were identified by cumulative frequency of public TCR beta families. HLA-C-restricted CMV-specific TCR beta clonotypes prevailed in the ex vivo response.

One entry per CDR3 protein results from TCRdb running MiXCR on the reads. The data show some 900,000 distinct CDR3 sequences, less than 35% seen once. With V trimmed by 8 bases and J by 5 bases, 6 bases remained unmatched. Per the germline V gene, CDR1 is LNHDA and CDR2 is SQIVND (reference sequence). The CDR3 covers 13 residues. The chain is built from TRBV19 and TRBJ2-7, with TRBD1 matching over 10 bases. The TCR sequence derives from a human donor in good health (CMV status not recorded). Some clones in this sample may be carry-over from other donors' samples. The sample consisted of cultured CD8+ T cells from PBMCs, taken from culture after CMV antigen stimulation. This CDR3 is CASGTGAPNEQYF. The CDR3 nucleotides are TGTGCCAGTGGGACAGGGGCGCCCAACGAGCAGTACTTC.